These T cell receptor beta chains were read from a single sample in a study of identical twins. TCRdb analysed the 5' RACE reads with MiXCR anew, one entry per CDR3 protein. The table shows 1.5 million to 2 million distinct CDR3 sequences, with 25% to 35% occurring only once. Sequenced material: cord blood. These receptors were taken from a newborn girl in good health. Both conserved end residues are part of each CDR3. Part of the rows lack a size; the others show once, few, many or a class for expanded clones.

V: TRBV9; J: TRBJ1-4; size: NA; CDR3: CASSVGILPGAEKLFF
V: TRBV6-1; J: TRBJ2-1; size: NA; CDR3: CASSEAWNSYNEQFF
V: TRBV28; J: TRBJ2-2; size: NA; CDR3: CASSLFRQGASAGELFF
V: TRBV4-2; J: TRBJ1-5; size: few; CDR3: CASSQLSGRQANQPQHF
V: TRBV28; J: TRBJ2-1; size: many; CDR3: CASSRQGYNEQFF
V: TRBV5-6; J: TRBJ1-1; size: few; CDR3: CASSFGDPNTEAFF
V: TRBV20-1; J: TRBJ1-2; size: few; CDR3: CSARPGARIYGYTF
V: TRBV18; J: TRBJ2-1; size: NA; CDR3: CASSPPGPPSYNEQFF
V: TRBV4-1; J: TRBJ1-4; size: NA; CDR3: CASSQAGQGGKLFF
V: TRBV7-2; J: TRBJ1-4; size: NA; CDR3: CASSLTGRRTEKLFF
V: TRBV3-1; J: TRBJ2-3; size: many; CDR3: CASSQVSGDTQYF
V: TRBV27; J: TRBJ1-1; size: few; CDR3: CASSLSLRAVTEAFF
V: TRBV5-1; J: TRBJ1-2; size: NA; CDR3: CASSFQDIDYGYTF
V: TRBV2; J: TRBJ1-2; size: NA; CDR3: CASSSGAEGYGYTF
V: TRBV11-2; J: TRBJ2-4; size: NA; CDR3: CASSLLGGSGRKLAKNIQYF
V: TRBV20-1; J: TRBJ2-1; size: few; CDR3: CSAGLGLAGGSSYNEQFF
V: TRBV7-2; J: TRBJ1-4; size: few; CDR3: CASSVLGGQGNEKLFF
V: TRBV5-1; J: TRBJ2-3; size: many; CDR3: CASSLIAGSTDTQYF
V: TRBV28; J: TRBJ2-1; size: NA; CDR3: CASSFGLAGEDEQFF
V: TRBV28; J: TRBJ1-6; size: NA; CDR3: CASSVPGTGAREPLHF
V: TRBV28; J: TRBJ2-7; size: many; CDR3: CASSSTDTSYEQYF
V: TRBV12-5; J: TRBJ1-2; size: many; CDR3: CASGPTDYGYTF
V: TRBV28; J: TRBJ2-5; size: NA; CDR3: CASSQTGIQETQYF
V: TRBV9; J: TRBJ2-7; size: NA; CDR3: CASSVAGETYEQYF
V: TRBV20-1; J: TRBJ2-3; size: NA; CDR3: CSGTLPSGNSDTQYF
V: TRBV27; J: TRBJ2-5; size: NA; CDR3: CASTLKGRIQETQYF
V: TRBV20-1; J: TRBJ1-2; size: NA; CDR3: CSARDSSNNYGYTF
V: TRBV14; J: TRBJ2-1; size: NA; CDR3: CASSPTRGGMLAGGVNEQFF
V: TRBV12-3/TRBV12-4; J: TRBJ1-1; size: many; CDR3: CASSLGGARTEAFF
V: TRBV20-1; J: TRBJ2-4; size: many; CDR3: CSARDLRGNKNIQYF
V: TRBV2; J: TRBJ2-1; size: many; CDR3: CASSDNRLYNEQFF
V: TRBV11-2; J: TRBJ2-5; size: many; CDR3: CASSRGERETQYF
V: TRBV28; J: TRBJ2-1; size: NA; CDR3: CASRPKTSGRYNEQFF
V: TRBV5-1; J: TRBJ2-2; size: few; CDR3: CASSLTSGANTGELFF
V: TRBV29-1; J: TRBJ2-7; size: NA; CDR3: CSVEGLAGGLYYEQYF
V: TRBV7-9; J: TRBJ2-5; size: NA; CDR3: CASSLGGLPAGQETQYF
V: TRBV12-3/TRBV12-4; J: TRBJ2-1; size: NA; CDR3: CASSPSGGVMYNEQFF
V: TRBV20-1; J: TRBJ1-5; size: NA; CDR3: CSASYSLNQPQHF
V: TRBV20-1; J: TRBJ1-4; size: NA; CDR3: CSARTDWEEKLFF
V: TRBV20-1; J: TRBJ1-2; size: NA; CDR3: CSARDPRDSFSYGYTF
V: TRBV6-5; J: TRBJ2-7; size: NA; CDR3: CATHGEGSYEQYF
V: TRBV19; J: TRBJ2-3; size: NA; CDR3: CASSGPGQGTDTQYF
V: TRBV11-2; J: TRBJ2-2; size: NA; CDR3: CASSYLSRVRTGELFF
V: TRBV10-3; J: TRBJ2-3; size: NA; CDR3: CAISPGQGGSTDTQYF
V: TRBV20-1; J: TRBJ2-3; size: NA; CDR3: CSARDGSYRTDTQYF
V: TRBV27; J: TRBJ2-5; size: NA; CDR3: CASSFLALGEETQYF
V: TRBV20-1; J: TRBJ1-4; size: few; CDR3: CSAYTSHREYHEKLFF
V: TRBV7-9; J: TRBJ1-2; size: NA; CDR3: CASSLGRDSYGYTF